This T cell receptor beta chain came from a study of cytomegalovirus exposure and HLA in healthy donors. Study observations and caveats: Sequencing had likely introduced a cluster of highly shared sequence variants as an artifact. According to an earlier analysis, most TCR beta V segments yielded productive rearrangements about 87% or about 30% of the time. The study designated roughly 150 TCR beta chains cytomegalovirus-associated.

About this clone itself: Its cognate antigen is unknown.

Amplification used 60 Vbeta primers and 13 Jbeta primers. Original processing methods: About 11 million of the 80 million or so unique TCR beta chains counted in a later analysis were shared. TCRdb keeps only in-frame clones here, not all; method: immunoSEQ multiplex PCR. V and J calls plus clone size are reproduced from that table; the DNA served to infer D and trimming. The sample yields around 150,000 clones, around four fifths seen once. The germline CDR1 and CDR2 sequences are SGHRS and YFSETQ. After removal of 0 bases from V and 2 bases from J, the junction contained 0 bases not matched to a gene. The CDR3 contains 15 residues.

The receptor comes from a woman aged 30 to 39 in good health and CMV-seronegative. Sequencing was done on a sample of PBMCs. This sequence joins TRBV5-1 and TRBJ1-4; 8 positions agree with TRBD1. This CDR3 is CASSLGQGTNEKLFF. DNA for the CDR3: TGCGCCAGCAGCTTGGGACAGGGGACTAATGAAAAACTGTTTTTT.